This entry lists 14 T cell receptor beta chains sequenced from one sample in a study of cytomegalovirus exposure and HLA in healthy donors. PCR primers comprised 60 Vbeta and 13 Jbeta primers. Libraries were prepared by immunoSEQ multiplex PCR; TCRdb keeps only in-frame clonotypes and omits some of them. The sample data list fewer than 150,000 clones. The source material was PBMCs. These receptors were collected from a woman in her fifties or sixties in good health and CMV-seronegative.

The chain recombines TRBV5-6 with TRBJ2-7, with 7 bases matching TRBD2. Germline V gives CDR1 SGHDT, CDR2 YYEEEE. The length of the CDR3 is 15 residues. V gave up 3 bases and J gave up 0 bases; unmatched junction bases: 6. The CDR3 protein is CASSSRREGSYEQYF. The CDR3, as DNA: TGTGCCAGCAGCTCAAGGAGGGAGGGCTCCTACGAGCAGTACTTC.

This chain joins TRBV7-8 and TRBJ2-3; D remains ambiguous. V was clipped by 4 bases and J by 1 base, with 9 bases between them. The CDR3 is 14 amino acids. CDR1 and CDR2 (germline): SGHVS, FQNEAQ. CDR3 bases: TGTGCCAGCAGCTCGAACTACGGCACAGATACGCAGTATTTT. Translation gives CASSSNYGTDTQYF.

In DNA form, the CDR3 reads TGTGCCAGTACCCCCAGACTAGTTGGCACCGGGGAGCTGTTTTTT. Translation gives CASTPRLVGTGELFF. The rearrangement links TRBV19 to TRBJ2-2, with a weak D call TRBD2 (6 bases). The germline CDR1 and CDR2 sequences are LNHDA and SQIVND (reference sequence). With 7 bases removed from V and 4 bases from J, the gap between germline ends came to 16 bases. This CDR3 is built from 15 residues.

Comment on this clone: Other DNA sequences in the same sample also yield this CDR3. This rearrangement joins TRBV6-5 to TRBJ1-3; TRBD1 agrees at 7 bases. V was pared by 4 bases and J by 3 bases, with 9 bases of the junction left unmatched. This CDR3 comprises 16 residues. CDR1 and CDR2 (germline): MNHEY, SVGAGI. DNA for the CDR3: TGTGCCAGCAGTTCGACAGGGAGACAAGGTGGAAACACCATATATTTT. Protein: CASSSTGRQGGNTIYF.

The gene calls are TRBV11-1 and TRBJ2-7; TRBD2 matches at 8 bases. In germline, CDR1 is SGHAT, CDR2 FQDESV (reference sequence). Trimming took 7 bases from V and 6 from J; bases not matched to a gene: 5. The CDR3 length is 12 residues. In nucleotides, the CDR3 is TGTGCCAGCAACGGGGGGGAAGGCGAGCAGTACTTC. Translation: CASNGGEGEQYF.

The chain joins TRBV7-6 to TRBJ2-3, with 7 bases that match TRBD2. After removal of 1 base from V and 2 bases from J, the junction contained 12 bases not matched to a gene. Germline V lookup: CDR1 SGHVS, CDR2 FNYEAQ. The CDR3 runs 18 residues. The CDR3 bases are TGTGCCAGCAGCTTAGGCGTGGGATGGGAGGGGACCACAGATACGCAGTATTTT. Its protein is CASSLGVGWEGTTDTQYF.

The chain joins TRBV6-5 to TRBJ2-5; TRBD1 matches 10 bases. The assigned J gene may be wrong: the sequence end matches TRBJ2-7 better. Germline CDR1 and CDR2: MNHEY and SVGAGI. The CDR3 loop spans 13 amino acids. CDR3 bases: TGTGCCACTTGGACAGGGGGTTCCTACGAGCAGTACTTC. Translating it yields CATWTGGSYEQYF.

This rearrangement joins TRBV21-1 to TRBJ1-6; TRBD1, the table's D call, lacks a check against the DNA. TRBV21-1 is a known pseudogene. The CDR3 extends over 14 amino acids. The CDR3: CASSPRQGRKPLHF. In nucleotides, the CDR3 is TGTGCCAGCAGCCCAAGACAGGGGAGGAAACCCCTCCACTTT.

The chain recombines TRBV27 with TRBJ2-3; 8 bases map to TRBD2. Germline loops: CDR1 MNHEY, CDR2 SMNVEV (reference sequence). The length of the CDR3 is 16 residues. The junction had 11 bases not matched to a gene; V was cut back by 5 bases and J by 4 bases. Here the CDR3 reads CASSNSPGGHSDTQYF. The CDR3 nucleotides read TGTGCCAGCAGTAACTCTCCGGGGGGGCATTCAGATACGCAGTATTTT.

The DNA of the CDR3 is TGTGCCACCCAGACAGGTGGGGGAAATATGAACACTGAAGCTTTCTTT. This gives the protein CATQTGGGNMNTEAFF. The J gene is TRBJ1-1, the V gene TRBV5-4; tentatively, D is TRBD1 (6 bases). Looked up from germline, CDR1 is SGHNT and CDR2 is YYREEE (reference sequence). Trimming cost V 9 bases and J 0 bases, with 21 bases left between them. The CDR3 contains 16 residues. Supplemented by reference TRBV5-4 and TRBJ1-1, the full variable domain reads ETGVTQSPTHLIKTRGQQVTLRCSSQSGHNTVSWYQQALGQGPQFIFQYYREEENGRGNFPPRFSGLQFPNYSSELNVNALELDDSALYLCATQTGGGNMNTEAFFGQGTRLTVV.

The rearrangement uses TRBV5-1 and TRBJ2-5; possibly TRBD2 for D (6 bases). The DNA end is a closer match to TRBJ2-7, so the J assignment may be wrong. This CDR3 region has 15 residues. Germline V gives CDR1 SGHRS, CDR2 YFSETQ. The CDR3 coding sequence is TGCGCCAGCAGCTTGGTGGCGGGGAGCTCCTACGAGCAGTACTTC. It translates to CASSLVAGSSYEQYF.

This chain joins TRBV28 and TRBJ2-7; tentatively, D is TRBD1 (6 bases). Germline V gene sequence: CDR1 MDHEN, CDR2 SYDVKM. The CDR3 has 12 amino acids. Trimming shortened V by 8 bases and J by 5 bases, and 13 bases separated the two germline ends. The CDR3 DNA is TGTGCCAGCTGTGAACAGGGCAACGAGCAGTACTTC. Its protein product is CASCEQGNEQYF.

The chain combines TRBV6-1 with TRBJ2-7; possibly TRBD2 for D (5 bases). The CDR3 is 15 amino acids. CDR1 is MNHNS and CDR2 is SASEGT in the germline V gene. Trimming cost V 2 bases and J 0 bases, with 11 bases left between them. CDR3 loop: CASSESGYSSYEQYF. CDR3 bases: TGTGCCAGCAGTGAATCGGGGTATAGCTCCTACGAGCAGTACTTC.

The CDR3 loop is CASRVGGVGETQYF. The CDR3 DNA follows: TGTGCCAGCAGGGTGGGGGGGGTCGGAGAGACCCAGTACTTC. The rearrangement uses TRBV6-1 and TRBJ2-5, with TRBD2 identical over 7 bases. Unmatched junction bases numbered 8, after V lost 6 bases and J lost 4 bases. This CDR3 is built from 14 residues. CDR1 and CDR2 (germline): MNHNS, SASEGT.